A single sample is the source of the 9 T cell receptor beta chains below, sequenced in a study of radiation and T cells in renal cell carcinoma. The time point is: baseline pretreatment blood. Noted treatment: 15 Gy SBRT to primary tumor, nephrectomy 4 weeks later. Clones were sequenced by immunoSEQ multiplex PCR, and TCRdb holds only the in-frame ones, with some missing. Of 140,000 or so clones listed, approximately 90% are singletons. The source material was blood, sampled from a patient whose treatment included radiotherapy and nephrectomy. The receptors were gathered from a woman aged 45-65 years with renal cell carcinoma.

This sequence joins TRBV2 and TRBJ2-3, with TRBD2 identical over 8 bases. The CDR3 is 16 amino acids. The V gene's germline CDR1 is SNHLY and CDR2 FYNNEI. With V trimmed by 5 bases and J by 2 bases, 9 bases remained unmatched. As DNA, the CDR3 is TGTGCCAGCAGTCTCGGGGTAGCGGGGTCCACAGATACGCAGTATTTT. Translating gives CASSLGVAGSTDTQYF.

This chain uses TRBV5-1 with TRBJ1-3; 7 bases line up with TRBD1. The germline V gene encodes CDR1 SGHRS and CDR2 YFSETQ. Trimming removed 3 bases from V and 0 bases from J; junction bases left unmatched: 6. The CDR3 covers 16 residues. The chain's CDR3 is CASSSGDSTSGNTIYF. In nucleotides, the CDR3 is TGCGCCAGCAGCTCGGGGGACAGTACCTCTGGAAACACCATATATTTT.

The rearrangement joins TRBV10-1 to TRBJ2-7, with D hard to call. Trimming removed 3 bases at V and 6 bases at J, with 12 bases between. Looked up from germline, CDR1 is WNHNN and CDR2 is SYGVQD (reference sequence). This CDR3 is 13 amino acids long. As DNA, the CDR3 is TGCGCCAGCAGTGACAGTATCTTGGGCGAGCAGTACTTC. Protein sequence: CASSDSILGEQYF.

J is TRBJ2-7 and V is TRBV18; D remains unclear. CDR3 size: 16 residues. Germline V CDR1 and CDR2: KGHSH, LQKENI. Deletions cut 3 bases from V and 2 bases from J, with 17 bases between. The CDR3 here is CASSPLLARFTYEQYF. The DNA for the CDR3 is TGTGCCAGCTCACCCCTGTTAGCCCGATTTACCTACGAGCAGTACTTC. The variable domain in full, with the rest retrieved from reference TRBV18 and TRBJ2-7, is NAGVMQNPRHLVRRRGQEARLRCSPMKGHSHVYWYRQLPEEGLKFMVYLQKENIIDESGMPKERFSAEFPKEGPSILRIQQVVRGDSAAYFCASSPLLARFTYEQYFGPGTRLTVT.

The V call is TRBV29-1, the J call TRBJ1-1, with a weak D call TRBD1 (6 bases). The V end was cut by 5 bases, the J end by 4 bases, with 14 bases between. The CDR3 runs 13 residues. Germline loops: CDR1 SQVTM, CDR2 ANQGSEA. CDR3 sequence reads: CSVQELGGTEAFF. CDR3 nucleotide sequence: TGCAGCGTTCAGGAGCTAGGGGGCACTGAAGCTTTCTTT.

The chain is built from TRBV18 and TRBJ2-5; D unresolved. Germline assignment: CDR1 KGHSH and CDR2 LQKENI. V was shortened by 1 base and J by 4 bases, with 7 bases between the two germline ends. This CDR3 spans 13 amino acids. The CDR3 protein is CASSPLLTETQYF. CDR3 bases: TGTGCCAGCTCACCACTTTTGACAGAGACCCAGTACTTC. The full variable domain, rest sourced from reference TRBV18 and TRBJ2-5, is NAGVMQNPRHLVRRRGQEARLRCSPMKGHSHVYWYRQLPEEGLKFMVYLQKENIIDESGMPKERFSAEFPKEGPSILRIQQVVRGDSAAYFCASSPLLTETQYFGPGTRLLVL.

The V call is TRBV4-3, the J call TRBJ1-5, with D uncertain. The germline V gene has CDR1 LGHNA and CDR2 YSLEER. Trimming shortened V by 0 bases and J by 0 bases, and 9 bases separated the two germline ends. The CDR3 is 16 amino acids. CDR3 in DNA: TGCGCCAGCAGCCAAGAGCTGGGTGATAGCAATCAGCCCCAGCATTTT. Protein sequence: CASSQELGDSNQPQHF.

The V and J genes are TRBV7-9 and TRBJ1-6, with unresolved D. The CDR3 sequence is 12 residues long. Germline V CDR1 and CDR2: SEHNR, FQNEAQ (reference sequence). V was cut by 8 bases and J by 6 bases, with 8 bases left in between. For the CDR3, the DNA is TGTGCCAGCGCCCGTATTAATTCACCCCTCCACTTT. Residues: CASARINSPLHF. Full variable domain (rest looked up from reference TRBV7-9 and TRBJ1-6): DTGVSQNPRHKITKRGQNVTFRCDPISEHNRLYWYRQTLGQGPEFLTYFQNEAQLEKSRLLSDRFSAERPKGSFSTLEIQRTEQGDSAMYLCASARINSPLHFGNGTRLTVT.

This clone was recorded once. The J gene is TRBJ2-1, the V gene TRBV14; 14 nucleotides line up with TRBD2. After removal of 1 base from V and 1 base from J, the junction contained 6 bases not matched to a gene. The CDR3 has 19 residues. In germline, CDR1 is SGHDN, CDR2 FVKESK. This CDR3 is CASSQVTSGGARSYNEQFF. CDR3 DNA: TGTGCCAGCAGCCAAGTGACTAGCGGGGGGGCTAGGTCCTACAATGAGCAGTTCTTC.